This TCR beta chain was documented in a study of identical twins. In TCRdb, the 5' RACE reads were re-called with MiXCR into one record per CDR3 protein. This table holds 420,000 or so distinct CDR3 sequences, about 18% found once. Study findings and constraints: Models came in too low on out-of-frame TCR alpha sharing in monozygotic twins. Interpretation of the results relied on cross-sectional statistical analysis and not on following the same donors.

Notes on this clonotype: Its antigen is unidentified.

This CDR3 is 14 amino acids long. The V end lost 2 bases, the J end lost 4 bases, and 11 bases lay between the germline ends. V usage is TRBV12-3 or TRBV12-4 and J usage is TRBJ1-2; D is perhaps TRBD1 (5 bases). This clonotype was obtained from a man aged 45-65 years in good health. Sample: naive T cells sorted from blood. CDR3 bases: TGTGCCAGCAGTTTACAGGGAGGCATCTATGGCTACACCTTC. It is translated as CASSLQGGIYGYTF.